Below, 26 T cell receptor beta chains from the same sample are listed, as sequenced in a study of T-cell reconstitution after alpha-beta-depleted transplantation in children. As it was prepared, the TCRbeta library received unique molecular identifiers. TCRdb passed the PCR reads through MiXCR, listing each CDR3 protein once. The data contain about 600,000 distinct CDR3 sequences, roughly 10% of them seen just once; the ten biggest clones take up approximately 4.1%. The specimen comprised PBMCs from the stem cell graft donor, sampled from the stem cell graft. These receptors came from a human donor who donated a stem cell graft to a child with acute myeloid leukemia.

This clonotype was recorded a few times. The chain couples TRBV5-1 to TRBJ1-2, with D possibly TRBD1 on 6 matching bases. V shed 8 bases and J shed 4 bases, with 18 bases lying between them. Germline loops: CDR1 SGHRS, CDR2 YFSETQ. This CDR3 is 14 amino acids long. The DNA of the CDR3 is TGCGCCAGTAGAGACCCTACAGGGACCTATGGCTACACCTTC. The encoded protein is CASRDPTGTYGYTF.

A few counts support this clonotype. The V gene is TRBV29-1, the J gene TRBJ2-7; D remains unclear. The CDR3 loop spans 11 amino acids. The germline V gene has CDR1 SQVTM and CDR2 ANQGSEA. V was clipped by 5 bases and J by 3 bases, with 8 bases between them. This chain's CDR3 is CSVLDLYEQYF. In nucleotides, the CDR3 is TGCAGCGTTTTGGACCTCTACGAGCAGTACTTC.

The chain uses TRBV6-5 and TRBJ2-3, with TRBD2 matching over 9 bases. Germline values: CDR1 MNHEY, CDR2 SVGAGI. The CDR3 spans 16 residues. V lost 6 bases to trimming and J lost 5 bases; unmatched junction nucleotides: 12. The DNA for the CDR3 is TGTGCCAGCAGGGCCGGGACTAGCCGAGAGGGAGATACGCAGTATTTT. Its protein is CASRAGTSREGDTQYF.

This clonotype has ten or more counts. J is TRBJ2-6 and V is TRBV3-1; 9 nucleotides match TRBD2. V was pared by 1 base and J by 0 bases, with 10 bases of the junction left unmatched. Germline V gene data show CDR1 as LGHDT and CDR2 as YNNKEL (reference sequence). This CDR3 region has 20 residues. CDR3 nucleotide sequence: TGTGCCAGCAGCCAAGGGGACCCGGGACTAGCAGTCTCTGGGGCCAACGTCCTGACTTTC. The encoded protein is CASSQGDPGLAVSGANVLTF.

In its sample, this clonotype was seen a few times. The gene calls are TRBV20-1 and TRBJ2-7; TRBD2 matches 15 bases. V dropped 5 bases and J dropped 4; count of bases not matched to a gene: 6. CDR1 and CDR2 from the germline V gene are DFQATT and SNEGSKA (reference sequence). This CDR3 contains 15 residues. The CDR3 bases are TGCAGTGCTGGACTAGCGGGAGGGCCTCGATACGAGCAGTACTTC. Translating gives CSAGLAGGPRYEQYF.

This clonotype has more than one count but fewer than ten. The chain has TRBV2 and TRBJ2-7; the D gene is possibly TRBD2 (6 bases). There are 14 residues in the CDR3. V lost 6 bases and J 5 bases, leaving 17 bases between the germline ends. Looked up from germline, CDR1 is SNHLY and CDR2 is FYNNEI. The CDR3: CASSGSGPLDEQYF. The CDR3 DNA follows: TGTGCCAGCAGCGGTAGCGGCCCTTTGGACGAGCAGTACTTC.

This clonotype was seen a few times. This sequence joins TRBV7-3 and TRBJ2-3; D may be TRBD2 (6 bases). This CDR3 is built from 16 residues. V was cut by 1 base and J by 0 bases, with 11 bases left in between. CDR1 SGHTA and CDR2 FQGTGA come from the germline V gene. Here the CDR3 reads CASSLMEGRSTDTQYF. CDR3 nucleotides: TGTGCCAGCAGCTTAATGGAGGGTCGGAGCACAGATACGCAGTATTTT.

This clonotype was observed a few times. This rearrangement joins TRBV19 to TRBJ2-7; D is undetermined. Deletions cut 7 bases from V and 6 bases from J, with 22 bases between. The CDR3 consists of 15 residues. CDR1 and CDR2 (germline): LNHDA, SQIVND (reference sequence). The CDR3 bases are TGTGCCAGTATGGGGATGGAAGGGCCTCGACGCGAGCAGTACTTC. As protein: CASMGMEGPRREQYF.

The chain combines TRBV5-5 with TRBJ2-1, with 9 bases lining up with TRBD1. V was clipped by 5 bases and J by 4 bases; unmatched bases: 7. The CDR3 consists of 15 residues. The germline CDR1 and CDR2 sequences are SGHKS and YYEKEE (reference sequence). In DNA, the CDR3 is TGTGCCAGCAGGATCGACAGGGGGGCGTACAATGAGCAGTTCTTC. The encoded protein is CASRIDRGAYNEQFF.

The V gene is TRBV6-6, the J gene TRBJ1-2; D may be TRBD1 (5 bases). Germline CDR1 is MNHNY and CDR2 is SVGAGI (reference sequence). Deletions cut 2 bases from V and 7 bases from J, with 11 bases between. The length of the CDR3 is 13 residues. The CDR3 nucleotides are TGTGCCAGCAGTTACATAGCTGGGGGTGGCTACACCTTC. It is translated as CASSYIAGGGYTF.

This clonotype came up a few times. The chain employs TRBV29-1 and TRBJ1-2; D remains unclear. The germline V gene encodes CDR1 SQVTM and CDR2 ANQGSEA. The CDR3 has 8 amino acids. Trimming took 5 bases from V and 7 from J, leaving 2 bases between them. The CDR3 DNA reads as TGCAGCGTTCTTGGCTACACCTTC. Translated: CSVLGYTF.

In this sample, this clonotype turned up many times. This rearrangement joins TRBV28 to TRBJ2-5; 8 bases are shared with TRBD2. The CDR3 is 15 amino acids. Germline V gene lookup returns CDR1 MDHEN and CDR2 SYDVKM. Trimming cost V 5 bases and J 4 bases; bases outside gene matches: 9. DNA of the CDR3: TGTGCCAGCAGTGAAATTAGCGGGAAAACAGAGACCCAGTACTTC. Translated, it gives CASSEISGKTETQYF.

J is TRBJ1-4 and V is TRBV29-1; D unclear. The V end lost 2 bases, the J end lost 4 bases, and 11 bases lay between the germline ends. Germline CDR1 SQVTM, CDR2 ANQGSEA. The CDR3 loop spans 14 amino acids. CDR3 sequence: CSVESVLNNEKLFF. The CDR3 coding sequence is TGCAGCGTTGAATCGGTCCTTAATAATGAAAAACTGTTTTTT. Looking up the rest from reference TRBV29-1 and TRBJ1-4 gives the full variable domain: SAVISQKPSRDICQRGTSLTIQCQVDSQVTMMFWYRQQPGQSLTLIATANQGSEATYESGFVIDKFPISRPNLTFSTLTVSNMSPEDSSIYLCSVESVLNNEKLFFGSGTQLSVL.

V gene TRBV5-1 combines with J gene TRBJ2-5; D call uncertain. V dropped 0 bases and J dropped 2 bases, with 8 bases sitting between them. This CDR3 region has 14 residues. Germline V lookup: CDR1 SGHRS, CDR2 YFSETQ. The CDR3 is CASSLVLKQETQYF. The CDR3 DNA reads TGCGCCAGCAGCTTGGTCTTAAAACAAGAGACCCAGTACTTC.

The chain uses TRBV20-1 and TRBJ2-6; D not certain. CDR3 size: 13 residues. Trimming removed 6 bases at V and 2 bases at J, with 8 bases between. Germline V gene data show CDR1 as DFQATT and CDR2 as SNEGSKA (reference sequence). This CDR3 reads CSAPLTGANVLTF. The CDR3 DNA is TGCAGTGCCCCACTAACTGGGGCCAACGTCCTGACTTTC.

Many counts were recorded for this clonotype. The V and J genes are TRBV12-3 or TRBV12-4 and TRBJ1-5; TRBD1 matches 8 bases. V trimming: 5 bases; J trimming: 3 bases; junction bases outside the gene matches: 6. The CDR3 consists of 15 residues. The CDR3 loop reads CASSLSDRVNQPQHF. The CDR3 bases are TGTGCCAGCAGTCTCTCGGACAGGGTCAATCAGCCCCAGCATTTT.

This clonotype was seen only a few times. The chain joins TRBV6-1 to TRBJ2-7; TRBD1 agrees at 8 bases. CDR1 and CDR2 (germline): MNHNS, SASEGT. J lost 4 bases, V lost 6 bases, and 20 bases had no gene match. CDR3 length: 18 residues. For the CDR3, the DNA is TGTGCCAGCAGGTTGACAGGGGCCGCCCGTCTAAATCTTTACGAGCAGTACTTC. Translated: CASRLTGAARLNLYEQYF.

As concerns this clonotype: The junction and the germline gene differ at one end; a read error may be behind it. The J gene is TRBJ2-7, the V gene TRBV14, with D possibly being TRBD1 (6 bases). Germline CDR1 reads SGHDN; CDR2 reads FVKESK. This CDR3 is built from 12 residues. The CDR3 sequence: CASSQEAGATKF. For the CDR3, the DNA is TGTGCCAGCAGCCAAGAGGCAGGGGCCACCAAGTTC.

This clonotype was detected many times. The chain recombines TRBV5-1 with TRBJ2-5; a weak D match, TRBD1 (5 bases). The V gene's germline CDR1 is SGHRS and CDR2 YFSETQ. This CDR3 has 14 residues. V was shortened by 4 bases and J by 2 bases, with 12 bases between the two germline ends. CDR3 loop: CASSMAGNQETQYF. DNA of the CDR3: TGCGCCAGCAGCATGGCAGGGAATCAAGAGACCCAGTACTTC.

In its sample, this clonotype was seen many times. This chain joins TRBV20-1 and TRBJ2-1, with 8 bases matching TRBD2. The CDR3 consists of 16 residues. With 0 bases clipped from V and 6 bases from J, the junction kept 10 bases outside the gene matches. Germline CDR1 reads DFQATT; CDR2 reads SNEGSKA (reference sequence). In DNA form, the CDR3 reads TGCAGTGCTAGAGATCCACAGACTAGCGCTCCCAATGAGCAGTTCTTC. Residues: CSARDPQTSAPNEQFF.

This clonotype was picked up a small number of times. The V call is TRBV29-1, the J call TRBJ2-7, with a tentative D call TRBD2 (5 bases). This CDR3 spans 13 amino acids. CDR1 is SQVTM and CDR2 is ANQGSEA in the germline V gene. V was pared by 6 bases and J by 5 bases, with 17 bases between. The CDR3 DNA is TGCAGCGTAGCCTCTAAACCTAGCAACGAGCAGTACTTC. Its protein product is CSVASKPSNEQYF.

Only a few counts were recorded for this clonotype. J is TRBJ2-1 and V is TRBV20-1; tentatively, D is TRBD1 or TRBD2 (5 bases each). Germline assignment: CDR1 DFQATT and CDR2 SNEGSKA (reference sequence). V lost 0 bases and J 0 bases, leaving 12 bases between the germline ends. The CDR3 spans 16 residues. The CDR3 region has the DNA TGCAGTGCTAGAGACCCGGGACGTCGCTCCTACAATGAGCAGTTCTTC. Residues: CSARDPGRRSYNEQFF.

This clonotype was seen repeatedly, ten times or more. The genes are TRBV5-1 and TRBJ1-2; D ambiguous. This CDR3 spans 15 amino acids. Trimming removed 0 bases from V and 4 bases from J, with 13 bases in between. CDR1 is SGHRS, CDR2 YFSETQ, per germline. The DNA for the CDR3 is TGCGCCAGCAGCTTGGGGAGTTCCCCCGTCTATGGCTACACCTTC. The encoded protein is CASSLGSSPVYGYTF. The full variable domain, rest sourced from reference TRBV5-1 and TRBJ1-2, is KAGVTQTPRYLIKTRGQQVTLSCSPISGHRSVSWYQQTPGQGLQFLFEYFSETQRNKGNFPGRFSGRQFSNSRSEMNVSTLELGDSALYLCASSLGSSPVYGYTFGSGTRLTVV.

In this sample, this clonotype turned up a few times. The genes are TRBV6-5 and TRBJ2-1; TRBD2 aligns across 9 bases. Germline CDR1 is MNHEY and CDR2 is SVGAGI. Trimming at V came to 3 bases and at J to 8 bases, leaving 8 bases not matched to a gene. CDR3 length: 15 amino acids. This chain's CDR3 is CASSYPRASGDEQFF. As DNA, the CDR3 is TGTGCCAGCAGTTATCCGCGGGCTAGCGGGGATGAGCAGTTCTTC.

This clonotype was seen repeatedly, ten times or more. The rearrangement links TRBV5-1 to TRBJ2-1; TRBD1 is a possible D gene (6 bases). The CDR3 totals 15 residues. Trimming took 6 bases from V and 2 from J, leaving 15 bases between them. Germline assignment: CDR1 SGHRS and CDR2 YFSETQ. This CDR3 is CASTPPQGPYNEQFF. CDR3 in DNA: TGCGCCAGCACCCCCCCACAGGGTCCCTACAATGAGCAGTTCTTC.

The chain employs TRBV20-1 and TRBJ2-5, with D maybe TRBD1 (7 bases). The CDR3 runs 14 residues. The germline CDR1 and CDR2 sequences are DFQATT and SNEGSKA (reference sequence). V shed 6 bases and J shed 2 bases, with 16 bases lying between them. The CDR3 DNA reads TGCAGTGCGCAAATTCAGGGGGGACAAGAGACCCAGTACTTC. This gives the protein CSAQIQGGQETQYF.